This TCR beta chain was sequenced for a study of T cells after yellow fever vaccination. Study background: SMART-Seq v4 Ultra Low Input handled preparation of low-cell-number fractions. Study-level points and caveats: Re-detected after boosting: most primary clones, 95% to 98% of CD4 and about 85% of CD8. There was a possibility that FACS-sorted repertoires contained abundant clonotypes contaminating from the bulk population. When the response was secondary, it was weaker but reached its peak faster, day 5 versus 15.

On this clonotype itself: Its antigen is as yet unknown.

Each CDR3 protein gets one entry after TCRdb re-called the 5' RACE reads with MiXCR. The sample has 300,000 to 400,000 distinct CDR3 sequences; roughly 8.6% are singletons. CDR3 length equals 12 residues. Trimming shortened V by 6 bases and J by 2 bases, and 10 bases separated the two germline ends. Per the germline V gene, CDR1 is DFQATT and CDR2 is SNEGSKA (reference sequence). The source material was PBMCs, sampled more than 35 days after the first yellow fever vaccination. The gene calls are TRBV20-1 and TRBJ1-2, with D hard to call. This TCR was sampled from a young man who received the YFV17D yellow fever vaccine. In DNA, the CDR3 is TGCAGTGCACGGCCTCGGAACTATGGCTACACCTTC. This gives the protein CSARPRNYGYTF.